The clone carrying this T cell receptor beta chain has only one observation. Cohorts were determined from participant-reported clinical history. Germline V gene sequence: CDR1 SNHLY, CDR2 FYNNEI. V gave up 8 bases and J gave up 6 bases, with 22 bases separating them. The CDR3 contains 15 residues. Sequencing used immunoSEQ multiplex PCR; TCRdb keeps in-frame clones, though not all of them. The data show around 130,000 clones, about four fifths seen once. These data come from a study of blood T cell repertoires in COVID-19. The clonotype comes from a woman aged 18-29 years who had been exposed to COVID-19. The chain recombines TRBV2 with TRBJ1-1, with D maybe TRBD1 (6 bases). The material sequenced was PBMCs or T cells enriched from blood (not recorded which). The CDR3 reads CASGREDSRRSEAFF. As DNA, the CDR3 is TGTGCCAGCGGGAGGGAGGACAGCCGGAGATCTGAAGCTTTCTTT.